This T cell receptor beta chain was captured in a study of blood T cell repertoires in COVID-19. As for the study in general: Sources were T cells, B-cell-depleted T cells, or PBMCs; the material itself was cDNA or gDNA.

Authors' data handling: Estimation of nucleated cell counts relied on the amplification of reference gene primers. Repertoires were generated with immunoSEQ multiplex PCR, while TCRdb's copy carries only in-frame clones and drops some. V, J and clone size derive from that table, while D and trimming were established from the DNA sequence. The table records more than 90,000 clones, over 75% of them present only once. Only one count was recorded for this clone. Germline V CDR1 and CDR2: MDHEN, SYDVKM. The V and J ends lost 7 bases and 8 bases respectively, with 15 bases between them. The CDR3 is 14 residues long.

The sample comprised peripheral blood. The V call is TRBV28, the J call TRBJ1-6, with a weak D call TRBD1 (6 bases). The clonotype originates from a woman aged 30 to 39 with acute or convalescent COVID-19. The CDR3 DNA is TGTGCCAGCATCTCGGGGGGCTCGGATTCACCCCTCCACTTT. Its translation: CASISGGSDSPLHF. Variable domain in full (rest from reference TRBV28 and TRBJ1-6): DVKVTQSSRYLVKRTGEKVFLECVQDMDHENMFWYRQDPGLGLRLIYFSYDVKMKEKGDIPEGYSVSREKKERFSLILESASTNQTSMYLCASISGGSDSPLHFGNGTRLTVT.